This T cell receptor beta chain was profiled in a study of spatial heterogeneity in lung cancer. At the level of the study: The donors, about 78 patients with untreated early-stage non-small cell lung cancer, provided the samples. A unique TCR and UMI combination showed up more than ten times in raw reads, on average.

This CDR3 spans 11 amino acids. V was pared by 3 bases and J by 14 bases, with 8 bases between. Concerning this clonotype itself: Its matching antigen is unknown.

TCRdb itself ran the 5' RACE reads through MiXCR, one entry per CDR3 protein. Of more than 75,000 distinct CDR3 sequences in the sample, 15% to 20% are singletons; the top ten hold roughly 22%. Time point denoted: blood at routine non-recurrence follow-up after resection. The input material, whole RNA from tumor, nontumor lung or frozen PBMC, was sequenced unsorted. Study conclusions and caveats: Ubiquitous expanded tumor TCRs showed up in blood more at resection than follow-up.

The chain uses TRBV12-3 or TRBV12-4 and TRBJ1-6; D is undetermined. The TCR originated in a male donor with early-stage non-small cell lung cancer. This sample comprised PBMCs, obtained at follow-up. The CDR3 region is CASSLEMALHF. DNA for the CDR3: TGTGCCAGCAGTTTGGAGATGGCCCTCCACTTT.